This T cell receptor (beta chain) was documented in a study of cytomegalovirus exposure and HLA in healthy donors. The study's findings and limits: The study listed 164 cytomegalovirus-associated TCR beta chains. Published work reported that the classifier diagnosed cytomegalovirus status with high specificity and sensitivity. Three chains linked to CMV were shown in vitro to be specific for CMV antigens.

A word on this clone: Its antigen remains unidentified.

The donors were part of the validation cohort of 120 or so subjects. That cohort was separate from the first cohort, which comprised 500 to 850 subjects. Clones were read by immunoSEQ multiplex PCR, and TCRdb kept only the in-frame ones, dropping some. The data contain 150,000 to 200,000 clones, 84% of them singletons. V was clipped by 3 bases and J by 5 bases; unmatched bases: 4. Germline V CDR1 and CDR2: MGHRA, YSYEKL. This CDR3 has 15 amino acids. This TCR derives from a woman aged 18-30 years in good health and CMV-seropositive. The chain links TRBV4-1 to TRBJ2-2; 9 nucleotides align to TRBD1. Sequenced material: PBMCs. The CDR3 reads CASSHAGTGTGELFF. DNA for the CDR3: TGCGCCAGCAGCCACGCCGGGACAGGGACCGGGGAGCTGTTTTTT.